Below are 32 T cell receptor beta chains sequenced from a single sample in a study of T cell responses to AZD1222 COVID-19 vaccine. Sequenced by immunoSEQ multiplex PCR; TCRdb stores in-frame clones only, minus some. The sample holds 120,000 or so clones, roughly 90% seen once. Specimen: peripheral blood, collected on day 0 of MenACWY control vaccination. The receptors here all came from an adult in good health.

The chain carries TRBV6-2 or TRBV6-3 and TRBJ1-1; 9 positions match TRBD1. Germline values: CDR1 MNHEY, CDR2 SVGEGT. V was pared by 4 bases and J by 3 bases, with 9 bases of the junction left unmatched. The CDR3 runs 16 residues. CDR3 DNA: TGTGCCAGCAGTTCGGGACAGGGCCGAGGGGACACTGAAGCTTTCTTT. Amino acid sequence: CASSSGQGRGDTEAFF.

This chain links TRBV2 with TRBJ1-1; no definite D call. CDR3 size: 13 residues. CDR1 SNHLY and CDR2 FYNNEI come from the germline V gene. Trimming stripped 4 bases from V and 3 bases from J, with 9 bases between. CDR3 sequence (DNA): TGTGCCAGCAGTGCCAGGTGGGACACTGAAGCTTTCTTT. It codes for CASSARWDTEAFF.

The chain has TRBV27 and TRBJ1-3; D is unresolved. In germline, CDR1 is MNHEY, CDR2 SMNVEV (reference sequence). V was pared by 5 bases and J by 3 bases, with 8 bases between. This CDR3 has 13 residues. CDR3: CASSTIGGNTIYF. DNA for the CDR3: TGTGCCAGCAGTACGATTGGTGGAAACACCATATATTTT.

The chain uses TRBV7-8 and TRBJ2-7; D might be TRBD1 (5 bases). The CDR3 sequence is 11 residues long. In germline, CDR1 is SGHVS, CDR2 FQNEAQ. V lost 5 bases and J 6 bases, leaving 8 bases between the germline ends. The CDR3 DNA sequence: TGTGCCAGCAGCCGAAGGGGCGAGCAGTACTTC. Translation gives CASSRRGEQYF.

The chain employs TRBV7-3 and TRBJ2-1; TRBD2 aligns across 7 bases. The CDR3 runs 15 residues. V was pared by 4 bases and J by 4 bases, with 7 bases of the junction left unmatched. Germline values: CDR1 SGHTA, CDR2 FQGTGA. CDR3 in DNA: TGTGCCAGCAGCTCCATCCAAGCGGGGTACAATGAGCAGTTCTTC. Protein sequence: CASSSIQAGYNEQFF.

V is TRBV5-4 and J is TRBJ2-7, with D possibly matching TRBD1 (6 bases). The CDR3 consists of 14 residues. Germline CDR1 reads SGHNT; CDR2 reads YYREEE (reference sequence). Trimming removed 4 bases from V and 0 bases from J, with 11 bases in between. CDR3 residues: CASSINRDSYEQYF. The CDR3 nucleotides are TGTGCCAGCAGCATAAACAGGGACTCCTACGAGCAGTACTTC.

As DNA, the CDR3 is TGTGCCATCAGTGTAGGTAACTATGGCTACACCTTC. Protein: CAISVGNYGYTF. The chain links TRBV10-3 to TRBJ1-2; the D is unclear. Germline-derived CDR1 and CDR2 are ENHRY and SYGVKD. V lost 4 bases and J lost 1, with 4 bases in between. The CDR3 totals 12 residues.

V usage is TRBV5-8 and J usage is TRBJ2-7; 10 nucleotides line up with TRBD2. V lost 4 bases and J lost 5; bases outside the gene matches: 12. This CDR3 contains 16 residues. Germline CDR1 reads SGHTS; CDR2 reads YDEGEE. The DNA of the CDR3 is TGTGCCAGCAGCCAAAGGTCGCTAGCGGGAGCCCACGAGCAGTACTTC. Translation: CASSQRSLAGAHEQYF.

The chain joins TRBV9 to TRBJ1-2; D gene uncertain. This CDR3 contains 15 residues. Germline V gives CDR1 SGDLS, CDR2 YYNGEE. Trimming took 0 bases from V and 2 from J, leaving 11 bases between them. This chain's CDR3 is CASSVAAMTNYGYTF. The CDR3, as DNA: TGTGCCAGCAGCGTAGCGGCCATGACGAACTATGGCTACACCTTC.

This clone was seen a few times. The chain links TRBV6-5 to TRBJ2-2; perhaps TRBD2 as D (5 bases). The V and J ends lost 6 bases and 8 bases respectively, with 13 bases between them. This CDR3 has 13 amino acids. The germline V gene has CDR1 MNHEY and CDR2 SVGAGI. The CDR3 sequence is CASRAVRAGELFF. CDR3 in DNA: TGTGCCAGCAGAGCGGTGCGAGCTGGGGAGCTGTTTTTT.

This chain links TRBV7-9 with TRBJ1-2; 9 nucleotides line up with TRBD1. J gave up 6 bases and V 4 bases, and 3 bases lay outside the gene matches. CDR3 length: 13 amino acids. Germline CDR1 reads SEHNR; CDR2 reads FQNEAQ (reference sequence). The CDR3 DNA follows: TGTGCCAGCAGCTACACAGGGGGCAATGGCTACACCTTC. It yields the protein CASSYTGGNGYTF.

This rearrangement joins TRBV5-1 to TRBJ2-7; D is possibly TRBD1 (6 bases). The CDR3 length is 14 residues. Germline CDR1 and CDR2: SGHRS and YFSETQ. The V end lost 0 bases, the J end lost 3 bases, and 10 bases lay between the germline ends. This CDR3 is CASSLAGQIYEQYF. The CDR3 coding sequence is TGCGCCAGCAGCTTGGCCGGACAGATCTACGAGCAGTACTTC.

The chain links TRBV7-6 to TRBJ2-1, with TRBD2 matching over 14 bases. Germline V gene sequence: CDR1 SGHVS, CDR2 FNYEAQ. The trim removed 3 bases at V and 7 bases at J, leaving 5 bases unmatched. This CDR3 has 16 residues. The CDR3 protein is CASSFRGLAGVNEQFF. For the CDR3, the DNA is TGTGCCAGCAGCTTTAGGGGACTAGCGGGAGTTAATGAGCAGTTCTTC.

The genes are TRBV9 and TRBJ2-5, with 10 bases fitting TRBD1. CDR3 length: 15 residues. Trimming cost V 0 bases and J 5 bases; bases outside gene matches: 4. Germline loops: CDR1 SGDLS, CDR2 YYNGEE. CDR3 DNA sequence: TGTGCCAGCAGCGTAGGGGACAGGGGCATGGAGACCCAGTACTTC. Translated: CASSVGDRGMETQYF.

This clone was counted only a few times. The chain has TRBV7-9 and TRBJ1-2; D gene uncertain. This CDR3 has 16 residues. Germline V gene sequence: CDR1 SEHNR, CDR2 FQNEAQ (reference sequence). Trimming removed 4 bases from V and 5 bases from J, with 20 bases in between. This CDR3 reads CASSSAPHPGNYGYTF. The CDR3 DNA reads as TGTGCCAGCAGCTCGGCCCCCCACCCTGGGAATTATGGCTACACCTTC. The full variable domain, its missing parts supplied by reference TRBV7-9 and TRBJ1-2, is DTGVSQNPRHKITKRGQNVTFRCDPISEHNRLYWYRQTLGQGPEFLTYFQNEAQLEKSRLLSDRFSAERPKGSFSTLEIQRTEQGDSAMYLCASSSAPHPGNYGYTFGSGTRLTVV.

The chain employs TRBV25-1 and TRBJ1-2, with TRBD1 as a possible D gene (5 bases). The length of the CDR3 is 13 residues. From germline, CDR1 is MGHDK and CDR2 SYGVNS. The ends were cut back, 3 bases at V and 4 bases at J, with 9 bases in the middle. The CDR3 sequence is CASSDRDLYGYTF. The CDR3 nucleotides are TGTGCCAGCAGTGATCGGGACCTCTATGGCTACACCTTC.

The gene calls are TRBV5-1 and TRBJ2-5; D ambiguous. Germline V lookup: CDR1 SGHRS, CDR2 YFSETQ. The CDR3 is made up of 14 amino acids. The germline V and J ends were trimmed by 7 bases and 5 bases, with 18 bases remaining between them. This CDR3 is CASSLSVPRETQYF. The CDR3 DNA reads TGCGCCAGCTCTCTCAGCGTTCCGCGGGAGACCCAGTACTTC.

The chain joins TRBV30 to TRBJ2-3, with D perhaps assigned TRBD1 or TRBD2 (5 bases each). The CDR3 is made up of 14 amino acids. Germline CDR1 GTSNPN, CDR2 SVGIG (reference sequence). Trimming removed 4 bases from V and 4 bases from J, with 15 bases in between. The DNA for the CDR3 is TGTGCCTGGACGGGGCTAGGGGCCCCAGATACGCAGTATTTT. Its translation is CAWTGLGAPDTQYF.

The chain recombines TRBV27 with TRBJ2-1, with 11 bases matching TRBD2. The ends lost 2 bases at V and 4 bases at J; junction bases unmatched: 1. The CDR3 consists of 15 residues. The germline gives CDR1 MNHEY, CDR2 SMNVEV (reference sequence). The CDR3 is CASSLGTSGYNEQFF. The CDR3 nucleotides are TGTGCCAGCAGTTTAGGGACTAGCGGTTACAATGAGCAGTTCTTC.

This clone occurred once. The V call is TRBV7-9, the J call TRBJ2-1, with 11 bases that match TRBD2. Germline lookup yields CDR1 SEHNR and CDR2 FQNEAQ (reference sequence). V dropped 5 bases and J dropped 10; count of bases not matched to a gene: 10. The CDR3 consists of 15 residues. CDR3 sequence: CASSHGTSGPREQFF. CDR3 DNA: TGTGCCAGCAGCCATGGGACTAGCGGCCCGAGAGAGCAGTTCTTC.

This clone was seen a single time. The chain employs TRBV19 and TRBJ1-2; D ambiguous. In germline, CDR1 is LNHDA, CDR2 SQIVND (reference sequence). The CDR3 has 14 amino acids. V was trimmed by 5 bases and J by 4 bases, leaving 14 bases between them. Here the CDR3 DNA reads TGTGCCAGTAGTGGTCAGGAAGGAGGCTATGGCTACACCTTC. It encodes CASSGQEGGYGYTF.

This rearrangement joins TRBV7-2 to TRBJ1-6, with D perhaps TRBD1 (5 bases). This CDR3 has 15 residues. The V and J ends lost 2 bases and 5 bases respectively, with 10 bases between them. Germline values: CDR1 SGHTA, CDR2 FQGNSA. The CDR3 spells CASSLLGVNNSPLHF. The CDR3 region has the DNA TGTGCCAGCAGCTTACTGGGGGTCAATAATTCACCCCTCCACTTT.

This clone was seen a single time. The chain couples TRBV10-3 to TRBJ2-3; D uncertain. Deletions cut 4 bases from V and 3 bases from J, with 14 bases between. The germline V gene encodes CDR1 ENHRY and CDR2 SYGVKD. The CDR3 runs to 15 residues. The DNA for the CDR3 is TGTGCCATCAGTGGTGCGAGTAGTTCTACAGATACGCAGTATTTT. Its protein is CAISGASSSTDTQYF.

The rearrangement uses TRBV9 and TRBJ1-5; D is unresolved. This CDR3 region has 13 residues. V was pared by 2 bases and J by 3 bases, with 6 bases between. Germline CDR1 and CDR2: SGDLS and YYNGEE. CDR3 sequence: CASSVDLNQPQHF. DNA for the CDR3: TGTGCCAGCAGCGTGGACCTCAATCAGCCCCAGCATTTT.

The chain carries TRBV5-4 and TRBJ2-5; 7 bases match TRBD2. V lost 6 bases to trimming and J lost 5 bases; unmatched junction nucleotides: 22. Germline V lookup: CDR1 SGHNT, CDR2 YYREEE (reference sequence). This CDR3 contains 18 residues. CDR3 sequence reads: CASTVAGLAARPPETQYF. DNA of the CDR3: TGTGCCAGCACCGTGGCAGGGCTAGCGGCCAGGCCCCCGGAGACCCAGTACTTC. Full variable domain (outside the CDR3, taken from reference TRBV5-4 and TRBJ2-5): ETGVTQSPTHLIKTRGQQVTLRCSSQSGHNTVSWYQQALGQGPQFIFQYYREEENGRGNFPPRFSGLQFPNYSSELNVNALELDDSALYLCASTVAGLAARPPETQYFGPGTRLLVL.

This chain connects TRBV18 to TRBJ2-2; D is possibly TRBD1 or TRBD2 (5 bases each). From germline, CDR1 is KGHSH and CDR2 LQKENI. The ends were cut back, 0 bases at V and 7 bases at J, with 9 bases in the middle. The CDR3 is made up of 14 amino acids. CDR3 in amino acids: CASSPPWGFGELFF. In nucleotides, the CDR3 is TGTGCCAGCTCACCACCTTGGGGGTTCGGGGAGCTGTTTTTT.

The chain combines TRBV9 with TRBJ2-3; D gene ambiguous. This CDR3 region has 14 residues. Trimming took 0 bases from V and 2 from J, leaving 7 bases between them. The germline CDR1 and CDR2 sequences are SGDLS and YYNGEE. CDR3 nucleotide sequence: TGTGCCAGCAGCGTAGTTTCGGACACAGATACGCAGTATTTT. Residues: CASSVVSDTDTQYF. The full variable domain, completed using reference TRBV9 and TRBJ2-3, is DSGVTQTPKHLITATGQRVTLRCSPRSGDLSVYWYQQSLDQGLQFLIQYYNGEERAKGNILERFSAQQFPDLHSELNLSSLELGDSALYFCASSVVSDTDTQYFGPGTRLTVL.

This chain connects TRBV2 to TRBJ2-1, with TRBD2 identical over 10 bases. This CDR3 has 11 residues. V lost 8 bases to trimming and J lost 10 bases; unmatched junction nucleotides: 2. Per the germline V gene, CDR1 is SNHLY and CDR2 is FYNNEI. The CDR3 spells CASDSGREQFF. CDR3 bases: TGTGCCAGCGATAGCGGGAGGGAGCAGTTCTTC.

The chain combines TRBV2 with TRBJ1-3; 7 bases fit TRBD1. After removal of 4 bases from V and 0 bases from J, the junction contained 3 bases not matched to a gene. The CDR3 has 15 residues. Germline assignment: CDR1 SNHLY and CDR2 FYNNEI. This CDR3 is CASSGGQPSGNTIYF. CDR3 coding DNA: TGTGCCAGCAGTGGGGGACAGCCCTCTGGAAACACCATATATTTT.

V is TRBV19 and J is TRBJ2-7; no reliable D call. V was cut by 5 bases and J by 3 bases, with 20 bases left in between. This CDR3 has 16 residues. The germline gives CDR1 LNHDA, CDR2 SQIVND (reference sequence). CDR3 sequence reads: CASSFSGSSVIYEQYF. In nucleotides, the CDR3 is TGTGCCAGTAGTTTTTCCGGGTCCTCTGTAATCTACGAGCAGTACTTC.

J is TRBJ1-1 and V is TRBV7-2; D not resolved. V lost 1 base, J lost 3 bases, and 6 bases lay in between. Germline V gives CDR1 SGHTA, CDR2 FQGNSA. CDR3 length: 13 amino acids. The chain's CDR3 is CASSLGQHTEAFF. The CDR3 coding sequence is TGTGCCAGCAGCTTAGGGCAGCACACTGAAGCTTTCTTT.

V and J are TRBV11-3 and TRBJ2-2, with unresolved D. Germline V CDR1 and CDR2: SGHNT, YENEEA. Trimming cost V 2 bases and J 4 bases, with 8 bases left between them. CDR3 size: 14 residues. CDR3 nucleotide sequence: TGTGCCAGCAGCTTATTTGATTTCACCGGGGAGCTGTTTTTT. It codes for CASSLFDFTGELFF. Combining the CDR3 with reference TRBV11-3 and TRBJ2-2 gives the whole variable domain EAGVVQSPRYKIIEKKQPVAFWCNPISGHNTLYWYLQNLGQGPELLIRYENEEAVDDSQLPKDRFSAERLKGVDSTLKIQPAELGDSAVYLCASSLFDFTGELFFGEGSRLTVL.